The subject of this entry is one T cell receptor beta chain. Its antigen is unidentified. The data are from a study of T cell responses to AZD1222 COVID-19 vaccine. Using immunoSEQ multiplex PCR, the repertoire was profiled, and TCRdb retains in-frame clones only, with some absent. This sample carries tens of thousands of clones, over 80% of them seen once, and the ten largest clones take 6.3%. The study's findings and limits: The peak T cell response came first, and repertoires were sampled only after it. Two AZD1222 administrations were followed by greater Spike-specific TCR breadth and depth. Nearly half of spike-specific TCRs reportedly target unmutated variant regions.

Germline CDR1 reads LNHDA; CDR2 reads SQIVND (reference sequence). CDR3 size: 11 residues. Trimming cost V 3 bases and J 9 bases, with 6 bases left between them. V is TRBV19 and J is TRBJ1-5, with D perhaps matching TRBD1 (5 bases). The starting material was peripheral blood, obtained 28 days after the second dose of the MenACWY control vaccine. The TCR sequence derives from an adult who received the MenACWY meningococcal vaccine as a control. CDR3 loop: CASSIGGPQHF. CDR3 nucleotides: TGTGCCAGTAGTATTGGGGGGCCCCAGCATTTT. The variable domain in full, with the rest retrieved from reference TRBV19 and TRBJ1-5, is DGGITQSPKYLFRKEGQNVTLSCEQNLNHDAMYWYRQDPGQGLRLIYYSQIVNDFQKGDIAEGYSVSREKKESFPLTVTSAQKNPTAFYLCASSIGGPQHFGDGTRLSIL.